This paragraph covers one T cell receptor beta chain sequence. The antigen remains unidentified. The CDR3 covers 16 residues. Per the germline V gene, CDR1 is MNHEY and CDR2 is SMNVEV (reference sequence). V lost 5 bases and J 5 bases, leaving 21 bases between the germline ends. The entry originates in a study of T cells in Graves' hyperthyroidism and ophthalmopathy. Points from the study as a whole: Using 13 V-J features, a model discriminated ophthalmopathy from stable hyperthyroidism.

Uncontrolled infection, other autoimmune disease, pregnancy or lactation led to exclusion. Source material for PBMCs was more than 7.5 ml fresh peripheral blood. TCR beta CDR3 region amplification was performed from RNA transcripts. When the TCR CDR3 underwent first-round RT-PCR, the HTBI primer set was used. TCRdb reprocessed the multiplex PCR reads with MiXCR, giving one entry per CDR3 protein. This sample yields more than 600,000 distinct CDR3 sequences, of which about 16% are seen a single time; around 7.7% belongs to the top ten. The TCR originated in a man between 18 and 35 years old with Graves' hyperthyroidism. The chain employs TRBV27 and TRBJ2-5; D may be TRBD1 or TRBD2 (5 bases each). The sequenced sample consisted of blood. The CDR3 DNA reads TGTGCCAGCAGTCCTACCGGGGCAGGGTGGGGCGAGACCCAGTACTTC. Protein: CASSPTGAGWGETQYF.